These 25 T cell receptor beta chains were all obtained from the same sample, sequenced in a study of cytomegalovirus exposure and HLA in healthy donors (dated by TCRdb to between 2016 and 2019). Preparation of the library involved the immunoSEQ multiplex PCR assay. A mixture of 60 forward primers for TCR Vbeta segments and 13 reverse primers for TCR Jbeta segments was used in the multiplex PCR. TCRdb limited this immuneACCESS table to in-frame rearrangements with V and J called. A share of clones is missing; checked studies link under half to unresolved V genes, and the rest is unexplained. Across this sample there are around 120,000 clones, with around three quarters seen only once. Roughly 3.1% of the sample belongs to the ten largest clones. Sample: PBMCs. These receptors originate from a man aged 25-45 years in good health and CMV-seronegative.

The chain employs TRBV29-1 and TRBJ2-7; D perhaps matches TRBD2 (6 bases). This CDR3 is 12 amino acids long. Germline-derived CDR1 and CDR2 are SQVTM and ANQGSEA. Trimming shortened V by 1 base and J by 5 bases, and 9 bases separated the two germline ends. CDR3 region: CSVEAGTDEQYF. DNA for the CDR3: TGCAGCGTTGAAGCAGGGACTGACGAGCAGTACTTC.

The rearrangement links TRBV6-5 to TRBJ1-3; D is perhaps TRBD1 (6 bases). This CDR3 comprises 13 residues. The V and J ends lost 0 bases and 7 bases respectively, with 7 bases between them. The germline CDR1 and CDR2 sequences are MNHEY and SVGAGI. The CDR3 loop reads CASSYSQGNTIYF. CDR3 in DNA: TGTGCCAGCAGTTACTCGCAGGGGAACACCATATATTTT.

This rearrangement joins TRBV25-1 to TRBJ1-1; the D is unclear. The V and J ends lost 8 bases and 1 base respectively, with 5 bases between them. Germline lookup yields CDR1 MGHDK and CDR2 SYGVNS. The CDR3 covers 11 residues. CDR3 sequence reads: CASVRNTEAFF. In nucleotides, the CDR3 is TGTGCCAGCGTCAGGAACACTGAAGCTTTCTTT.

The chain has TRBV7-9 and TRBJ1-2, with 7 positions matching TRBD1. Germline V gene sequence: CDR1 SEHNR, CDR2 FQNEAQ (reference sequence). The CDR3 consists of 14 residues. Germline trimming cut 5 bases from V and 2 bases from J; bases unmatched to any gene: 5. CDR3 region: CASSGTTGNYGYTF. The DNA of the CDR3 is TGTGCCAGCAGCGGAACGACAGGGAACTATGGCTACACCTTC.

This rearrangement joins TRBV21-1 to TRBJ1-5; the table names TRBD1, a call not compared with the DNA. TRBV21-1 is marked as a pseudogene. This CDR3 is 14 amino acids long. DNA for the CDR3: TGTGCCAGCAGCAATGGGGCAGGCAATCAGCCCCAGCATTTT. The encoded protein is CASSNGAGNQPQHF.

This clone was found once. V usage is TRBV5-1 and J usage is TRBJ2-1; 10 bases map to TRBD2. Per germline, CDR1 SGHRS and CDR2 YFSETQ. CDR3 length equals 16 residues. Unmatched junction bases numbered 11, after V lost 1 base and J lost 10 bases. The CDR3 region is CASSLYPAGGPGEQFF. CDR3 nucleotide sequence: TGCGCCAGCAGCTTGTATCCAGCGGGAGGGCCAGGAGAGCAGTTCTTC.

Concerning this clone: The junction departs from the called germline gene at one end, perhaps through a read error. The chain joins TRBV28 to TRBJ2-1; TRBD2 aligns across 8 bases. Germline lookup yields CDR1 MDHEN and CDR2 SYDVKM. The CDR3 sequence is 15 residues long. CDR3 nucleotide sequence: TGTGCCAGCACTTTAGGGGGGACTAGAGGATCTGAGCAGTTCTTC. It yields the protein CASTLGGTRGSEQFF. The full variable domain, with the rest looked up from reference TRBV28 and TRBJ2-1, is DVKVTQSSRYLVKRTGEKVFLECVQDMDHENMFWYRQDPGLGLRLIYFSYDVKMKEKGDIPEGYSVSREKKERFSLILESASTNQTSMYLCASTLGGTRGSEQFFGPGTRLTVL.

The chain recombines TRBV15 with TRBJ1-5; D uncertain. V gave up 3 bases and J gave up 11 bases, with 11 bases separating them. The germline V gene has CDR1 LNHNV and CDR2 YYDKDF (reference sequence). The CDR3 extends over 12 amino acids. The CDR3 sequence is CATSRGPLAQHF. CDR3 DNA: TGTGCCACCAGCAGGGGCCCGTTGGCCCAGCATTTT.

The J gene is TRBJ1-2, the V gene TRBV5-1; TRBD1 matches 7 bases. V shed 2 bases and J 2 bases; nucleotides not matched to a gene: 3. Germline V gene sequence: CDR1 SGHRS, CDR2 YFSETQ. This CDR3 is 14 amino acids long. The CDR3 bases are TGCGCCAGCAGCTTTGAGGGACAGAACTATGGCTACACCTTC. Its translation: CASSFEGQNYGYTF.

This clone was picked up a small number of times. The chain joins TRBV30 to TRBJ1-2; D is unclear. Germline assignment: CDR1 GTSNPN and CDR2 SVGIG (reference sequence). V lost 2 bases to trimming and J lost 2 bases, with 12 bases between them. CDR3 size: 14 residues. In DNA, the CDR3 is TGTGCCTGGAGTTCGGAGGCCACCAACTATGGCTACACCTTC. It yields the protein CAWSSEATNYGYTF.

The chain recombines TRBV5-1 with TRBJ2-7; 9 bases line up with TRBD1. With 0 bases clipped from V and 4 bases from J, the junction kept 11 bases outside the gene matches. This CDR3 region has 17 residues. Per germline, CDR1 SGHRS and CDR2 YFSETQ. CDR3 sequence (DNA): TGCGCCAGCAGCTTGGATCCTAGGGGGACAGGGCAGTACGAGCAGTACTTC. Its protein is CASSLDPRGTGQYEQYF.

This sequence joins TRBV7-2 and TRBJ2-7; D is possibly TRBD2 (7 bases). Germline CDR1 reads SGHTA; CDR2 reads FQGNSA. The CDR3 runs 16 residues. V was trimmed by 1 base and J by 0 bases, leaving 13 bases between them. CDR3 bases: TGTGCCAGCAGCTTAGTCGCGGGGGCCATCTCCTACGAGCAGTACTTC. The encoded protein is CASSLVAGAISYEQYF.

This chain connects TRBV11-1 to TRBJ2-3; D is ambiguous. Trimming shortened V by 5 bases and J by 5 bases, and 11 bases separated the two germline ends. CDR1 is SGHAT and CDR2 is FQDESV in the germline V gene (reference sequence). The CDR3 is made up of 13 amino acids. The CDR3 nucleotides are TGTGCCAGCAGCCCCCATAGGAGAGATACGCAGTATTTT. Its translation: CASSPHRRDTQYF.

This clone was counted between two and nine times. The rearrangement joins TRBV28 to TRBJ1-1; D not certain. CDR3 length equals 11 residues. Germline loops: CDR1 MDHEN, CDR2 SYDVKM. The CDR3 nucleotides read TGTGAAATAGAGGCGAACACTGAAGCTTTCTTT. Amino acids: CEIEANTEAFF.

The chain carries TRBV5-1 and TRBJ1-1; D is perhaps TRBD1 (5 bases). Germline lookup yields CDR1 SGHRS and CDR2 YFSETQ. Trimming removed 1 base from V and 4 bases from J, with 11 bases in between. This CDR3 comprises 14 residues. The CDR3 nucleotides are TGCGCCAGCAGCTTGCCGGGGGACGGCACTGAAGCTTTCTTT. Its translation is CASSLPGDGTEAFF. Variable domain in full (rest from reference TRBV5-1 and TRBJ1-1): KAGVTQTPRYLIKTRGQQVTLSCSPISGHRSVSWYQQTPGQGLQFLFEYFSETQRNKGNFPGRFSGRQFSNSRSEMNVSTLELGDSALYLCASSLPGDGTEAFFGQGTRLTVV.

The chain employs TRBV6-1 and TRBJ1-1, with TRBD1 as a possible D gene (5 bases). Trimming left V 6 bases short and J 2 bases short, with 10 bases between. This CDR3 has 13 residues. Per germline, CDR1 MNHNS and CDR2 SASEGT. The CDR3: CASREGLNTEAFF. CDR3 nucleotides: TGTGCCAGCAGGGAGGGGCTTAACACTGAAGCTTTCTTT.

The gene calls are TRBV14 and TRBJ1-1, with D perhaps matching TRBD1 (5 bases). The CDR3 covers 17 residues. The V and J ends lost 1 base and 7 bases respectively, with 22 bases between them. Germline V lookup: CDR1 SGHDN, CDR2 FVKESK. CDR3 loop: CASSQVPKSDSTLEAFF. The CDR3 DNA reads TGTGCCAGCAGCCAAGTTCCTAAATCCGACAGTACACTTGAAGCTTTCTTT. The whole variable domain, filled in from reference TRBV14 and TRBJ1-1, reads EAGVTQFPSHSVIEKGQTVTLRCDPISGHDNLYWYRRVMGKEIKFLLHFVKESKQDESGMPNNRFLAERTGGTYSTLKVQPAELEDSGVYFCASSQVPKSDSTLEAFFGQGTRLTVV.

The chain is built from TRBV5-4 and TRBJ2-7; TRBD2 matches 7 bases. The CDR3 loop spans 13 amino acids. Germline values: CDR1 SGHNT, CDR2 YYREEE (reference sequence). Unmatched junction bases numbered 3, after V lost 3 bases and J lost 3 bases. The CDR3 nucleotides read TGTGCCAGCAGCTCGGCGGGAGTCTACGAGCAGTACTTC. Translating gives CASSSAGVYEQYF.

The rearrangement links TRBV5-1 to TRBJ1-3; tentatively, D is TRBD1 (6 bases). The CDR3 is 14 residues long. V was cut by 1 base and J by 4 bases, with 9 bases left in between. CDR1 SGHRS and CDR2 YFSETQ come from the germline V gene. CDR3: CASSLQGPGNTIYF. Here the CDR3 DNA reads TGCGCCAGCAGCTTGCAGGGGCCGGGAAACACCATATATTTT. Full variable domain (rest looked up from reference TRBV5-1 and TRBJ1-3): KAGVTQTPRYLIKTRGQQVTLSCSPISGHRSVSWYQQTPGQGLQFLFEYFSETQRNKGNFPGRFSGRQFSNSRSEMNVSTLELGDSALYLCASSLQGPGNTIYFGEGSWLTVV.

This sequence joins TRBV6-5 and TRBJ2-7; 9 bases agree with TRBD1. This CDR3 spans 15 amino acids. The germline V gene encodes CDR1 MNHEY and CDR2 SVGAGI. Trimming took 2 bases from V and 3 from J; bases not matched to a gene: 5. Written as DNA, the CDR3 is TGTGCCAGCAGTTACACCTCGGGACAGGGCTACGAGCAGTACTTC. Translated, it gives CASSYTSGQGYEQYF.

This clone was observed a few times. This sequence joins TRBV30 and TRBJ2-7, with 7 bases matching TRBD2. Per germline, CDR1 GTSNPN and CDR2 SVGIG (reference sequence). The CDR3 length is 13 residues. V shed 2 bases and J 2 bases; nucleotides not matched to a gene: 3. The CDR3 spells CAWSSLAPYEQYF. In nucleotides, the CDR3 is TGTGCCTGGAGTTCACTAGCGCCCTACGAGCAGTACTTC.

This sequence joins TRBV6-7 and TRBJ2-1; 9 bases match TRBD1. TRBV6-7 is annotated as an ORF whose role is uncertain. The CDR3 consists of 14 residues. The V segment lost 10 bases and the J segment 7 bases; nucleotides outside the gene matches: 11. The CDR3 DNA follows: TGTGCCAAAACCTGGACAGGGGCTTCTAATGAGCAGTTCTTC. Translation: CAKTWTGASNEQFF.

The genes are TRBV18 and TRBJ1-1; TRBD1 matches 8 bases. Germline V gene lookup returns CDR1 KGHSH and CDR2 LQKENI. V trimming: 2 bases; J trimming: 1 base; junction bases outside the gene matches: 3. The CDR3 contains 15 residues. CDR3: CASSPGQGSNTEAFF. In DNA, the CDR3 is TGTGCCAGCTCACCAGGACAGGGCTCGAACACTGAAGCTTTCTTT.

This chain links TRBV5-8 with TRBJ2-1; 15 nucleotides line up with TRBD2. The CDR3 is 17 residues long. With 4 bases clipped from V and 6 bases from J, the junction kept 8 bases outside the gene matches. CDR1 and CDR2 (germline): SGHTS, YDEGEE. Written as DNA, the CDR3 is TGTGCCAGCAGCCTCCCAGGACTAGCGGGGGGGACCAATGAGCAGTTCTTC. It yields the protein CASSLPGLAGGTNEQFF.

This chain connects TRBV11-2 to TRBJ2-7; 9 bases are a match to TRBD2. The V and J ends lost 1 base and 3 bases, in that order; junction bases with no gene match: 7. The CDR3 contains 16 residues. Germline V gene lookup returns CDR1 SGHAT and CDR2 FQNNGV. The CDR3 here is CASSLVGSGRDYEQYF. DNA for the CDR3: TGTGCCAGCAGCTTAGTTGGTAGCGGGAGAGACTACGAGCAGTACTTC.